This T cell receptor beta chain derives from a study of beta chain features in type 1 diabetes. The whole isolated RNA underwent reverse transcription, so sequencing captured expressed TCRB transcripts. Generated by immunoSEQ multiplex PCR, the TCRdb table keeps only in-frame clones and is missing some. Among 350,000 to 400,000 clones listed, roughly 16% were seen once. The source is a woman aged 18-30 years in good health. The sequenced material came from naive CD4+ T cells from blood.

The CDR3 sequence is CAWSVNEGYEQYF. The DNA of the CDR3 is TGTGCCTGGAGTGTTAACGAGGGATACGAGCAGTACTTC. This chain joins TRBV30 and TRBJ2-7; maybe TRBD2 (5 bases). The CDR3 extends over 13 amino acids. Looked up from germline, CDR1 is GTSNPN and CDR2 is SVGIG (reference sequence). The V gene lost 0 bases and the J gene lost 4 bases, with 10 bases spanning the gap.